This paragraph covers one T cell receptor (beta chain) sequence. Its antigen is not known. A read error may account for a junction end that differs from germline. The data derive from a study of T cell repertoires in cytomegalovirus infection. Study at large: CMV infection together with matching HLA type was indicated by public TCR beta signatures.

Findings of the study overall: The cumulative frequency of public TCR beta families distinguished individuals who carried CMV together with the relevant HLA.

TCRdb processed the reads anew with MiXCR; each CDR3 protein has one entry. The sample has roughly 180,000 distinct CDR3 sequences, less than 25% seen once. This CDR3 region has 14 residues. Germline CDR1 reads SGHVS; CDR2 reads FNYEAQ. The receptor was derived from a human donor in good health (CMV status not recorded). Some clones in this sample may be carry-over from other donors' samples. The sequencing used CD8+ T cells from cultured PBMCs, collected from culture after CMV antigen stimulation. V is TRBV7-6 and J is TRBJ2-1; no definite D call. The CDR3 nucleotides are TGTGCTAGCAGCTTGTTTGGGGCCTACAATGAGCAGTTCTTC. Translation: CASSLFGAYNEQFF.